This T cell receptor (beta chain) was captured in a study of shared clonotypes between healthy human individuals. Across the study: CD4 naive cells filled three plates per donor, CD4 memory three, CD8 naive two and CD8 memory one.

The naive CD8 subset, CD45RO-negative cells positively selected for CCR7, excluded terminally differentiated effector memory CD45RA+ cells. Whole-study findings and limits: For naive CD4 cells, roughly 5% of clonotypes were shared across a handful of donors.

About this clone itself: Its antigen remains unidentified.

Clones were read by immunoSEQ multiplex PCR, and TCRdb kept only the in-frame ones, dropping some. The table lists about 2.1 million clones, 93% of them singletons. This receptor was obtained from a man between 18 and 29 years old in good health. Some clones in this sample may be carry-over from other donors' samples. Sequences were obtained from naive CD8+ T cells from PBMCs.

The CDR3 here is CASSGYNIGEQFF. DNA for the CDR3: TGTGCCAGCAGCGGGTACAATATTGGTGAGCAGTTCTTC. V and J are TRBV27 and TRBJ2-1; D is ambiguous. Per the germline V gene, CDR1 is MNHEY and CDR2 is SMNVEV (reference sequence). The CDR3 runs 13 residues. The V gene lost 6 bases and the J gene lost 9 bases, with 15 bases spanning the gap.